Below are 15 T cell receptor beta chains sequenced from a single sample in a study of blood T cells in healthy people across ages. Sample-barcoded 5' priming and a J-beta primer mix drove a second PCR of roughly 6 to 12 cycles. TCRdb redid the calling of the 5' RACE reads with MiXCR, one entry per CDR3 protein. The sample has 780,000 or so distinct CDR3 sequences; 56% are singletons. Sequenced sample: blood. The receptors originated from a man between 35 and 55 years old in good health.

The J gene is TRBJ1-4, the V gene TRBV7-2; no clear D. The ends were cut back, 3 bases at V and 4 bases at J, with 6 bases in the middle. CDR3 length: 13 amino acids. CDR1 and CDR2 (germline): SGHTA, FQGNSA. CDR3 protein: CASSFIHNEKLFF. The DNA for the CDR3 is TGTGCCAGCAGCTTCATCCATAATGAAAAACTGTTTTTT.

The rearrangement links TRBV5-1 to TRBJ1-1; D not certain. The CDR3 has 13 amino acids. Trimming removed 7 bases from V and 7 bases from J, with 17 bases in between. CDR1 and CDR2 (germline): SGHRS, YFSETQ. CDR3 DNA sequence: TGCGCCAGCTCCACAGCACAAAAAATTGAAGCTTTCTTT. Translating it yields CASSTAQKIEAFF.

A few counts support this clonotype. The CDR3 spells CASSVGTETYEQYF. CDR3 in DNA: TGTGCCAGCAGCGTTGGCACAGAGACCTACGAGCAGTACTTC. The chain recombines TRBV9 with TRBJ2-7, with D unresolved. V was shortened by 2 bases and J by 2 bases, with 11 bases between the two germline ends. Germline V gene sequence: CDR1 SGDLS, CDR2 YYNGEE. This CDR3 comprises 14 residues.

This rearrangement joins TRBV20-1 to TRBJ2-1; unclear D gene. The germline V gene has CDR1 DFQATT and CDR2 SNEGSKA (reference sequence). V lost 6 bases to trimming and J lost 0 bases, with 15 bases between them. The CDR3 covers 15 residues. CDR3 region: CSAQDVISSYNEQFF. The CDR3 DNA reads as TGCAGTGCGCAGGACGTTATAAGCTCCTACAATGAGCAGTTCTTC.

The rearrangement uses TRBV29-1 and TRBJ2-1; D possibly corresponds to TRBD1 (6 bases). With 6 bases removed from V and 5 bases from J, the gap between germline ends came to 17 bases. CDR3 length equals 14 residues. Per germline, CDR1 SQVTM and CDR2 ANQGSEA. CDR3 nucleotides: TGCAGCGTCAGGGGTGTAGGGGTGGACAATGAGCAGTTCTTC. Amino acids: CSVRGVGVDNEQFF.

The V gene is TRBV3-1, the J gene TRBJ1-1, with D possibly being TRBD1 (5 bases). CDR3 length: 15 residues. The germline V and J ends were trimmed by 0 bases and 10 bases, with 18 bases remaining between them. Germline V gene lookup returns CDR1 LGHDT and CDR2 YNNKEL (reference sequence). CDR3 in amino acids: CASSQETGTSYGAFF. CDR3 DNA: TGTGCCAGCAGCCAAGAGACCGGGACTTCATACGGAGCTTTCTTT.

The gene calls are TRBV19 and TRBJ1-5, with no clear D. The V end was cut by 2 bases, the J end by 6 bases, with 11 bases between. The CDR3 is 14 residues long. CDR1 LNHDA and CDR2 SQIVND come from the germline V gene (reference sequence). DNA of the CDR3: TGTGCCAGTAGTATACCTAGGACGGGTCAGCCCCAGCATTTT. This codes for CASSIPRTGQPQHF.

This chain uses TRBV3-1 with TRBJ2-5; D remains unclear. The DNA end lines up better with TRBJ2-7; the J call may be wrong. CDR1 LGHDT and CDR2 YNNKEL come from the germline V gene (reference sequence). The CDR3 spans 15 residues. CDR3 in DNA: TGTGCCAGCAGCCAAGGGGAAGGTTCTCTCTACGAGCAGTACTTC. Translated, it gives CASSQGEGSLYEQYF.

The chain uses TRBV7-2 and TRBJ2-1; D is unresolved. Between the trimmed V and J ends, which lost 1 base and 4 bases, there was a span of 5 bases. The CDR3 totals 13 residues. Germline loops: CDR1 SGHTA, CDR2 FQGNSA. The CDR3 loop reads CASSLETYNEQFF. CDR3 DNA sequence: TGTGCCAGCAGCTTAGAGACGTACAATGAGCAGTTCTTC.

The CDR3 DNA reads TGTGCCAGCAGTGAAGGACTTCGGGGACCGTCACTTCTAAACATTCAGTACTTC. Its protein is CASSEGLRGPSLLNIQYF. This chain uses TRBV6-1 with TRBJ2-4; D is perhaps TRBD1 or TRBD2 (5 bases each). The germline V and J ends were trimmed by 1 base and 6 bases, with 22 bases remaining between them. In germline, CDR1 is MNHNS, CDR2 SASEGT. This CDR3 is built from 18 residues.

V and J are TRBV7-2 and TRBJ2-7, with TRBD1 identical over 9 bases. CDR3 size: 14 residues. Germline lookup yields CDR1 SGHTA and CDR2 FQGNSA. The ends lost 1 base at V and 6 bases at J; junction bases unmatched: 4. CDR3 amino acids: CASSLGDRVGEQYF. The CDR3 region has the DNA TGTGCCAGCAGCTTAGGGGACAGGGTTGGCGAGCAGTACTTC.

This clonotype was picked up a small number of times. This chain joins TRBV5-1 and TRBJ1-2, with TRBD1 matching 10 bases. CDR3 length: 15 amino acids. Germline V gene sequence: CDR1 SGHRS, CDR2 YFSETQ. The ends lost 3 bases at V and 3 bases at J; junction bases unmatched: 5. CDR3 DNA sequence: TGCGCCAGCAGCTGGTCCGGGACAGGGGACTATGGCTACACCTTC. It codes for CASSWSGTGDYGYTF.

This clonotype appeared a few times. The gene calls are TRBV10-3 and TRBJ2-3; 8 bases agree with TRBD2. This CDR3 comprises 17 residues. Germline CDR1 reads ENHRY; CDR2 reads SYGVKD. Trimming cost V 2 bases and J 1 base; bases outside gene matches: 8. The DNA for the CDR3 is TGTGCCATCAGTGAGCTCCTAGCGGGCTCGCGCACAGATACGCAGTATTTT. Translated: CAISELLAGSRTDTQYF.

This clonotype was seen repeatedly, ten times or more. The chain joins TRBV5-5 to TRBJ1-2; D is possibly TRBD1 (5 bases). V lost 4 bases and J 5 bases, leaving 9 bases between the germline ends. The CDR3 is 12 residues long. Germline CDR1 SGHKS, CDR2 YYEKEE (reference sequence). The CDR3 DNA follows: TGTGCCAGCAGCCGGGACCTTTATGGCTACACCTTC. Translated: CASSRDLYGYTF.

V gene TRBV4-2 combines with J gene TRBJ1-2; D ambiguous. This CDR3 spans 20 amino acids. Germline V gene sequence: CDR1 LGHNA, CDR2 YNFKEQ. The ends were cut back, 0 bases at V and 6 bases at J, with 29 bases in the middle. The CDR3 here is CASSQEFSMDLILLANGYTF. CDR3 nucleotide sequence: TGTGCCAGCAGCCAAGAGTTCTCGATGGACCTAATTCTTCTAGCTAATGGCTACACCTTC.